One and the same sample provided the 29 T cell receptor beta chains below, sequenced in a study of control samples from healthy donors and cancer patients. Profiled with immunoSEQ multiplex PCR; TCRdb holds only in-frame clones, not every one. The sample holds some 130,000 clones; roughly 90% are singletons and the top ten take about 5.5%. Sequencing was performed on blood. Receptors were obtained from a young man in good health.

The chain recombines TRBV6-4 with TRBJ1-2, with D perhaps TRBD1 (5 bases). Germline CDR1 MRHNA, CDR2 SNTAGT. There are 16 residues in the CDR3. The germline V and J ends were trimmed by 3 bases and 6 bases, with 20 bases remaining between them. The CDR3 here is CASSEFPGLILNGYTF. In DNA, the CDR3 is TGTGCCAGCAGTGAATTTCCGGGACTGATTTTAAATGGCTACACCTTC.

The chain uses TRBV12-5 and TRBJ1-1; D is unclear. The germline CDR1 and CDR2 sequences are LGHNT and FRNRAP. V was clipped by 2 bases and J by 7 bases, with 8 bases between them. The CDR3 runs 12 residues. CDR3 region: CASGLLFHEAFF. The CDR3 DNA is TGTGCTAGTGGTTTGTTATTTCATGAAGCTTTCTTT.

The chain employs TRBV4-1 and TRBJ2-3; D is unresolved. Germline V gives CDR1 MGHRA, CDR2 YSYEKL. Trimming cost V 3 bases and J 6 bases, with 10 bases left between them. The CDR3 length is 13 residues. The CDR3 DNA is TGCGCCAGCAGCCAGAGCTTTTGGGATACGCAGTATTTT. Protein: CASSQSFWDTQYF.

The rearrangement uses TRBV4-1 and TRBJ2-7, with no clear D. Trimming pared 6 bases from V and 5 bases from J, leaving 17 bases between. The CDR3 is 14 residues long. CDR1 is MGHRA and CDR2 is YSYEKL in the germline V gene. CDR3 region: CASRGWGTGNEQYF. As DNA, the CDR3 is TGCGCCAGCAGGGGGTGGGGTACTGGGAACGAGCAGTACTTC.

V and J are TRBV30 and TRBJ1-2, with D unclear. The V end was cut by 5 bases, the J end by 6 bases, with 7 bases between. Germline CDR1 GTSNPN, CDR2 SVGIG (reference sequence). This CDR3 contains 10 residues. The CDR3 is CAWAGHGYTF. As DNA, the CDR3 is TGTGCCTGGGCCGGGCATGGCTACACCTTC.

The CDR3, as DNA: TGTGCCAGCAGCTTAGTAGAGGGGTGGAATTCACCCCTCCACTTT. Its translation: CASSLVEGWNSPLHF. V and J are TRBV11-2 and TRBJ1-6; possibly TRBD1 for D (5 bases). Per germline, CDR1 SGHAT and CDR2 FQNNGV. This CDR3 spans 15 amino acids. V lost 1 base, J lost 7 bases, and 11 bases lay in between.

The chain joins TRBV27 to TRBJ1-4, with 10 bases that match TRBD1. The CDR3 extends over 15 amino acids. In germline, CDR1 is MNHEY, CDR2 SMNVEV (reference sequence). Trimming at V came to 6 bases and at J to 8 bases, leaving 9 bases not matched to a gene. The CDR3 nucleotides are TGTGCCAGCAGGAAACGGGACAGGGGAGAGGAAAAACTGTTTTTT. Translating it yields CASRKRDRGEEKLFF.

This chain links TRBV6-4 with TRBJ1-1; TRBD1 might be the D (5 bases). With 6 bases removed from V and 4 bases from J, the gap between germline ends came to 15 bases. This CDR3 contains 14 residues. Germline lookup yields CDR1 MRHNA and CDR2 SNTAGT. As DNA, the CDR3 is TGTGCCAGCAGACACACAGGAGGAGGCACTGAAGCTTTCTTT. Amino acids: CASRHTGGGTEAFF.

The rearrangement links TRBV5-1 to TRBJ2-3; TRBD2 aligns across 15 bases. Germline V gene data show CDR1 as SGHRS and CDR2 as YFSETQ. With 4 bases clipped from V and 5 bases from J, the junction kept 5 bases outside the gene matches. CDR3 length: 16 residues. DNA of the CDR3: TGCGCCAGCAGCGTGGGACTAGCGGGGGGCGGAGATACGCAGTATTTT. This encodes CASSVGLAGGGDTQYF. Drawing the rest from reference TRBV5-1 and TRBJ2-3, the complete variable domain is KAGVTQTPRYLIKTRGQQVTLSCSPISGHRSVSWYQQTPGQGLQFLFEYFSETQRNKGNFPGRFSGRQFSNSRSEMNVSTLELGDSALYLCASSVGLAGGGDTQYFGPGTRLTVL.

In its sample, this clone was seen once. The CDR3 sequence is CASSEREGYGYTF. CDR3 coding DNA: TGTGCCAGCAGTGAAAGGGAGGGCTATGGCTACACCTTC. The chain has TRBV7-9 and TRBJ1-2, with D unresolved. The CDR3 totals 13 residues. Looked up from germline, CDR1 is SEHNR and CDR2 is FQNEAQ (reference sequence). Trimming pared 6 bases from V and 4 bases from J, leaving 12 bases between.

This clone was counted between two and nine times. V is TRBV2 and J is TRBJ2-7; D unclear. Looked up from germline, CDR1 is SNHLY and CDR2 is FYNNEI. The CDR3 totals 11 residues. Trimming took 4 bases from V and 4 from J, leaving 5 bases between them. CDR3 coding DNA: TGTGCCAGCAGTGTCGGTTACGAGCAGTACTTC. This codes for CASSVGYEQYF.

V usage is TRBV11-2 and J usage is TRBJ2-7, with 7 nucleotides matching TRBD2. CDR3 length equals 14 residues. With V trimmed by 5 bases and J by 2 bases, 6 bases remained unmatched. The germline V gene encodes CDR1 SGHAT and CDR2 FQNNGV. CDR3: CASSVAGGPYEQYF. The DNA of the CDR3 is TGTGCCAGCAGCGTAGCGGGCGGACCCTACGAGCAGTACTTC.

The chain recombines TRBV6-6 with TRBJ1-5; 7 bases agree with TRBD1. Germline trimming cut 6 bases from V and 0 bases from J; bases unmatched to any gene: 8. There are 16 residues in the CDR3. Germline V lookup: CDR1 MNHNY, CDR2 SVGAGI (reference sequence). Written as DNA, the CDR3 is TGTGCCAGCAGACAGGGACAGAGATATAGCAATCAGCCCCAGCATTTT. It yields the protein CASRQGQRYSNQPQHF.

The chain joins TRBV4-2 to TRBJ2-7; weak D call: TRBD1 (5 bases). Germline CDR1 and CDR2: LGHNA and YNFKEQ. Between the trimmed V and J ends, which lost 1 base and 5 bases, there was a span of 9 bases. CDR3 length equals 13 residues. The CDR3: CASSQVGVHEQYF. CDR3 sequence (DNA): TGTGCCAGCAGCCAAGTAGGGGTGCACGAGCAGTACTTC.

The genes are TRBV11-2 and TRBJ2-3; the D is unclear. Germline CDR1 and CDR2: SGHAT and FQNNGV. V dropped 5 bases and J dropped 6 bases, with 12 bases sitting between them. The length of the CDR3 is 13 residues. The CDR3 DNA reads TGTGCCAGCAGCCGCCCAACCGGCGATACGCAGTATTTT. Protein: CASSRPTGDTQYF.

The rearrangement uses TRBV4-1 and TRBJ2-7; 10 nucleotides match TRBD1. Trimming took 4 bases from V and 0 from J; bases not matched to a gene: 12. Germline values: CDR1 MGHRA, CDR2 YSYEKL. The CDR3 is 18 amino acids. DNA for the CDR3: TGCGCCAGCAGCCCCCAACGCGTCGGGACAGGGGCCTCCTACGAGCAGTACTTC. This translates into CASSPQRVGTGASYEQYF.

CDR3 protein: CAWIRASLNTEAFF. CDR3 bases: TGTGCCTGGATTAGAGCCAGCTTGAACACTGAAGCTTTCTTT. V is TRBV30 and J is TRBJ1-1, with D uncertain. V dropped 4 bases and J dropped 0 bases, with 12 bases sitting between them. CDR1 GTSNPN and CDR2 SVGIG come from the germline V gene (reference sequence). The CDR3 spans 14 residues.

Written as DNA, the CDR3 is TGTGCCAGCAGCTCCCGGGCCGCTGGACTCCGCTTGCGGGAGCAGTTCTTC. It yields the protein CASSSRAAGLRLREQFF. The chain is built from TRBV14 and TRBJ2-1; a possible D gene is TRBD2 (5 bases). V lost 5 bases and J lost 10, with 27 bases in between. There are 17 residues in the CDR3. CDR1 is SGHDN and CDR2 is FVKESK in the germline V gene.

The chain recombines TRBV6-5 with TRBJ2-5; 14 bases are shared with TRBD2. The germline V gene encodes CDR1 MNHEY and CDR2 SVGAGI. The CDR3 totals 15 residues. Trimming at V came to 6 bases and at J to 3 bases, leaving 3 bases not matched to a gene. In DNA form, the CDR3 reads TGTGCCAGCAGGGGACTAGCGGGGGCTAAAGAGACCCAGTACTTC. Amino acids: CASRGLAGAKETQYF.

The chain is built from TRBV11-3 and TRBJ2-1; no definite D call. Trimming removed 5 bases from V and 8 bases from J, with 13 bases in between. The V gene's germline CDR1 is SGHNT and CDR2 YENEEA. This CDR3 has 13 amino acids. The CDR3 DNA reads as TGTGCCAGCAGCCCGGCCGGTTGGGATGAGCAGTTCTTC. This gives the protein CASSPAGWDEQFF.

CDR3 sequence (DNA): TGTGCCAGCTCACCCCAGGGACTAGCGGATCAGTACTTC. It translates to CASSPQGLADQYF. This rearrangement joins TRBV18 to TRBJ2-5; TRBD2 aligns across 11 bases. Unmatched junction bases numbered 5, after V lost 3 bases and J lost 11 bases. CDR1 and CDR2 from the germline V gene are KGHSH and LQKENI. The CDR3 totals 13 residues.

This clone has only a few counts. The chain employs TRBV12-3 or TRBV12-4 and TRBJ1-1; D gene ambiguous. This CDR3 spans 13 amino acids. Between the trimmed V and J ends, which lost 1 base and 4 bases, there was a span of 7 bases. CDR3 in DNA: TGTGCCAGCAGTTTAGGGGTGAGCACTGAAGCTTTCTTT. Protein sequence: CASSLGVSTEAFF.

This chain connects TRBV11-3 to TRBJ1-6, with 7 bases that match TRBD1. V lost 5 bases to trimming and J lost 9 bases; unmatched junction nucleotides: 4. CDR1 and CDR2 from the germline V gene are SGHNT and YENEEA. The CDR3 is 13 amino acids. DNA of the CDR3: TGTGCCAGCAGCGCAGGGGGGGGTTCACCCCTCCACTTT. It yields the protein CASSAGGGSPLHF. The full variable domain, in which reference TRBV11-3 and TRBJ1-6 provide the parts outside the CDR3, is EAGVVQSPRYKIIEKKQPVAFWCNPISGHNTLYWYLQNLGQGPELLIRYENEEAVDDSQLPKDRFSAERLKGVDSTLKIQPAELGDSAVYLCASSAGGGSPLHFGNGTRLTVT.

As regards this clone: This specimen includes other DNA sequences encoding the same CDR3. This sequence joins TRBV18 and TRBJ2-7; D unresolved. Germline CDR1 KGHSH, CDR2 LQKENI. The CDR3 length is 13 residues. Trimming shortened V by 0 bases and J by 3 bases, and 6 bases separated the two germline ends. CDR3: CASSPPGSYEQYF. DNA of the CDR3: TGTGCCAGCTCACCACCGGGCAGCTACGAGCAGTACTTC.

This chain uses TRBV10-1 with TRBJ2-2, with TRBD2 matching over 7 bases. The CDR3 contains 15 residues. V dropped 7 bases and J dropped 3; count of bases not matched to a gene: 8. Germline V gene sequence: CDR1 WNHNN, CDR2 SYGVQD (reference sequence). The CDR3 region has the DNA TGCGCCAGCATTTGGCTAGCGGAATACACCGGGGAGCTGTTTTTT. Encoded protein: CASIWLAEYTGELFF.

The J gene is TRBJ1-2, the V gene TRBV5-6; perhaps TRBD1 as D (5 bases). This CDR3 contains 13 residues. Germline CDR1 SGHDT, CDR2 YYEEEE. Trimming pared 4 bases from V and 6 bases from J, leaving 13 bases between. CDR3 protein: CASSDDRHHGYTF. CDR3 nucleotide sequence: TGTGCCAGCAGCGACGACAGACATCATGGCTACACCTTC.

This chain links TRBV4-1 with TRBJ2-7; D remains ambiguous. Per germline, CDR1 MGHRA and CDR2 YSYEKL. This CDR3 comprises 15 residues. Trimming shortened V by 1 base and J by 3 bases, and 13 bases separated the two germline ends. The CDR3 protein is CASSQGISQRYEQYF. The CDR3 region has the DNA TGCGCCAGCAGCCAAGGGATTTCACAACGCTACGAGCAGTACTTC.

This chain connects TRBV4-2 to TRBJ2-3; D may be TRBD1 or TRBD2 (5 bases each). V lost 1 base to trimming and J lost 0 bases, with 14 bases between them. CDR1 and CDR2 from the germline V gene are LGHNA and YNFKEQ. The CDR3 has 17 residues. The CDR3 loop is CASSQVDSGPSTDTQYF. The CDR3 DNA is TGTGCCAGCAGCCAAGTCGACAGCGGACCTAGCACAGATACGCAGTATTTT.

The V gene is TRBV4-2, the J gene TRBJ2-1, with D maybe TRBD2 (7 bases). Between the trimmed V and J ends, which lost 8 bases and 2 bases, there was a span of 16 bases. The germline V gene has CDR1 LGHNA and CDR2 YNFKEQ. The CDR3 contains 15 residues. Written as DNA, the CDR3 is TGTGCCAGCCGACCACCGGGGGGCCCCTACAATGAGCAGTTCTTC. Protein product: CASRPPGGPYNEQFF.